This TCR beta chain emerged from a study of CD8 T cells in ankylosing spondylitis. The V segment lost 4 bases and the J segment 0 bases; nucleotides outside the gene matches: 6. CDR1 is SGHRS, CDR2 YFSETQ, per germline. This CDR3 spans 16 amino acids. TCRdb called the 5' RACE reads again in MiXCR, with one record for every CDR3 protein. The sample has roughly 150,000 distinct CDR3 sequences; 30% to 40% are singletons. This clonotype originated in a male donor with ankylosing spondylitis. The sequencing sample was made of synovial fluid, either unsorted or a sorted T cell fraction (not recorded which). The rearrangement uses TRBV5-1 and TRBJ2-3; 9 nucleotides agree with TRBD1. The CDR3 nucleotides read TGCGCCAGCAGCCCCTCGGACAGGGGTAGCACAGATACGCAGTATTTT. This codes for CASSPSDRGSTDTQYF.